Reported below is one T cell receptor beta chain. This sample is part of a study of blood T cell repertoires in COVID-19. Study summary: Acute and convalescent COVID-19 specimens originated in the United States, Italy and Spain. T cells, B-cell-depleted T cells, or PBMCs supplied cDNA or gDNA.

The V end lost 2 bases, the J end lost 6 bases, and 20 bases lay between the germline ends. The CDR3 loop spans 16 amino acids. CDR1 is SGHRS and CDR2 is YFSETQ in the germline V gene. Some clones are missing from TCRdb's copy, which holds only in-frame ones; the method was immunoSEQ multiplex PCR. Of about 200,000 clones in the sample, approximately 84% were seen once. The sequence came from a woman older than 75 with COVID-19, enrolled during active disease. V and J are TRBV5-1 and TRBJ1-2; TRBD1 might be the D (5 bases). The sample was peripheral blood. The CDR3 is CASSLGDFGRRNGYTF. CDR3 DNA: TGCGCCAGCAGCTTAGGGGACTTCGGACGGAGAAATGGCTACACCTTC.